The 32 T cell receptor beta chains below were found in one sample sequenced in a study of radiotherapy plus CTLA-4 blockade in lung cancer. Libraries were prepared by immunoSEQ multiplex PCR; TCRdb keeps only in-frame clonotypes and omits some of them. The data contain about 87,000 clones, approximately 86% of them singletons. The specimen was peripheral blood, collected from a patient treated with radiotherapy plus ipilimumab. The receptors here all came from a human donor with non-small cell lung cancer that progressed on radiotherapy plus ipilimumab.

This chain uses TRBV7-8 with TRBJ1-1; 8 bases line up with TRBD1. CDR1 SGHVS and CDR2 FQNEAQ come from the germline V gene. CDR3 length equals 15 residues. J lost 8 bases, V lost 5 bases, and 13 bases had no gene match. This CDR3 reads CASSPRQGPTFEAFF. DNA for the CDR3: TGTGCCAGCAGCCCCCGACAGGGGCCAACCTTCGAAGCTTTCTTT.

The V call is TRBV25-1, the J call TRBJ1-2; 8 bases align to TRBD1. After removal of 2 bases from V and 7 bases from J, the junction contained 6 bases not matched to a gene. Germline V gene data show CDR1 as MGHDK and CDR2 as SYGVNS. This CDR3 comprises 14 residues. CDR3 sequence (DNA): TGTGCCAGCAGTGAAATAGGGACAGGCGGTGGCTACACCTTC. Translation gives CASSEIGTGGGYTF.

The chain is built from TRBV7-9 and TRBJ1-2; D is ambiguous. V was pared by 0 bases and J by 6 bases, with 5 bases between. Germline values: CDR1 SEHNR, CDR2 FQNEAQ (reference sequence). This CDR3 region has 12 residues. The CDR3 here is CASSLAGNGYTF. In nucleotides, the CDR3 is TGTGCCAGCAGCTTAGCAGGGAATGGCTACACCTTC.

Here the CDR3 reads CASSSLAGAYTDTQYF. The CDR3 DNA sequence: TGTGCCAGCAGCTCTCTAGCGGGAGCCTACACAGATACGCAGTATTTT. This chain links TRBV7-2 with TRBJ2-3; 10 bases are a match to TRBD2. Per the germline V gene, CDR1 is SGHTA and CDR2 is FQGNSA. The CDR3 extends over 16 amino acids. Trimming removed 4 bases from V and 2 bases from J; junction bases left unmatched: 6.

The chain has TRBV11-2 and TRBJ1-2, with TRBD1 matching over 9 bases. The CDR3 totals 15 residues. V shed 4 bases and J 4 bases; nucleotides not matched to a gene: 7. Per the germline V gene, CDR1 is SGHAT and CDR2 is FQNNGV. The CDR3 region is CASSSDGTGTYGYTF. The CDR3 DNA sequence: TGTGCCAGCAGCTCCGACGGGACAGGGACCTATGGCTACACCTTC. The whole variable domain, remainder taken from reference TRBV11-2 and TRBJ1-2, is EAGVAQSPRYKIIEKRQSVAFWCNPISGHATLYWYQQILGQGPKLLIQFQNNGVVDDSQLPKDRFSAERLKGVDSTLKIQPAKLEDSAVYLCASSSDGTGTYGYTFGSGTRLTVV.

The chain carries TRBV7-2 and TRBJ2-7; D call uncertain. V shed 5 bases and J shed 2 bases, with 16 bases lying between them. This CDR3 has 15 amino acids. Germline values: CDR1 SGHTA, CDR2 FQGNSA. The CDR3 DNA reads TGTGCCAGCAGCCAAAGTCGTGGCAGCACCTACGAGCAGTACTTC. Its protein is CASSQSRGSTYEQYF.

The J gene is TRBJ1-1, the V gene TRBV6-6, with D maybe TRBD1 (5 bases). CDR3 length equals 13 residues. Germline CDR1 reads MNHNY; CDR2 reads SVGAGI (reference sequence). The V end was cut by 4 bases, the J end by 1 base, with 7 bases between. The CDR3: CASSFDRNTEAFF. The CDR3 DNA sequence: TGTGCCAGCAGTTTCGACAGGAACACTGAAGCTTTCTTT.

This clone was picked up one time. The V call is TRBV27, the J call TRBJ2-3; no clear D gene. The length of the CDR3 is 16 residues. Trimming shortened V by 6 bases and J by 2 bases, and 18 bases separated the two germline ends. Germline CDR1 reads MNHEY; CDR2 reads SMNVEV (reference sequence). The CDR3 bases are TGTGCCAGCAGGCACGGCCGAGCAGAGCTCACAGATACGCAGTATTTT. This encodes CASRHGRAELTDTQYF.

The chain combines TRBV7-9 with TRBJ2-5; 15 bases line up with TRBD2. From germline, CDR1 is SEHNR and CDR2 FQNEAQ (reference sequence). Trimming at V came to 5 bases and at J to 1 base, leaving 8 bases not matched to a gene. This CDR3 has 18 amino acids. CDR3 sequence reads: CASSLGLAGGPAQETQYF. The CDR3 DNA is TGTGCCAGCAGCCTTGGACTAGCGGGGGGGCCGGCCCAAGAGACCCAGTACTTC. The complete variable domain, with remaining parts taken from reference TRBV7-9 and TRBJ2-5, reads DTGVSQNPRHKITKRGQNVTFRCDPISEHNRLYWYRQTLGQGPEFLTYFQNEAQLEKSRLLSDRFSAERPKGSFSTLEIQRTEQGDSAMYLCASSLGLAGGPAQETQYFGPGTRLLVL.

The chain recombines TRBV2 with TRBJ2-1; 11 bases are a match to TRBD2. J lost 3 bases, V lost 5 bases, and 3 bases had no gene match. This CDR3 region has 15 residues. Germline V gene sequence: CDR1 SNHLY, CDR2 FYNNEI. The CDR3 DNA reads as TGTGCCAGCAGTCTAGCGGGAGGCTTCTACAATGAGCAGTTCTTC. It codes for CASSLAGGFYNEQFF.

CDR3 coding DNA: TGTGCCAGCAGGACCCGGGTGCTGAACACTGAAGCTTTCTTT. It yields the protein CASRTRVLNTEAFF. The V call is TRBV2, the J call TRBJ1-1, with D unresolved. The CDR3 has 14 amino acids. CDR1 SNHLY and CDR2 FYNNEI come from the germline V gene. V was cut by 6 bases and J by 0 bases, with 11 bases left in between.

This clone is a singleton in its sample. V usage is TRBV7-9 and J usage is TRBJ2-7; 10 nucleotides align to TRBD1. The CDR3 is made up of 15 amino acids. The junction had 9 bases not matched to a gene; V was cut back by 5 bases and J by 5 bases. Germline CDR1 reads SEHNR; CDR2 reads FQNEAQ (reference sequence). The CDR3 protein is CASSRPGTGVHEQYF. CDR3 nucleotides: TGTGCCAGCAGCCGCCCCGGGACAGGGGTCCACGAGCAGTACTTC.

This sequence joins TRBV11-2 and TRBJ1-2; 10 bases are shared with TRBD1. The trim removed 3 bases at V and 1 base at J, leaving 5 bases unmatched. The germline CDR1 and CDR2 sequences are SGHAT and FQNNGV. The CDR3 sequence is 16 residues long. The CDR3 nucleotides read TGTGCCAGCAGCTTTCTATGGACAGGGGGTAACTATGGCTACACCTTC. Translated: CASSFLWTGGNYGYTF.

The chain carries TRBV30 and TRBJ2-3, with TRBD2 as a possible D gene (7 bases). The V and J ends lost 0 bases and 4 bases respectively, with 14 bases between them. This CDR3 has 15 amino acids. Looked up from germline, CDR1 is GTSNPN and CDR2 is SVGIG (reference sequence). As DNA, the CDR3 is TGTGCCTGGAGTGTACGCCGGGGGGCGGCAGATACGCAGTATTTT. This codes for CAWSVRRGAADTQYF.

DNA for the CDR3: TGTGCCAGCTCACCGCAACATCACTCCTACGAGCAGTACTTC. Translating gives CASSPQHHSYEQYF. The chain carries TRBV18 and TRBJ2-7, with D unclear. The V end was cut by 3 bases, the J end by 0 bases, with 9 bases between. The CDR3 sequence is 14 residues long. Germline V gene data show CDR1 as KGHSH and CDR2 as LQKENI.

The J gene is TRBJ1-2, the V gene TRBV19, with D maybe TRBD1 (6 bases). The CDR3 has 12 amino acids. CDR1 is LNHDA and CDR2 is SQIVND in the germline V gene (reference sequence). Trimming pared 7 bases from V and 4 bases from J, leaving 10 bases between. The CDR3 sequence is CASTQGVYGYTF. CDR3 coding DNA: TGTGCCAGTACACAGGGCGTCTATGGCTACACCTTC.

The gene calls are TRBV9 and TRBJ2-1; TRBD2 agrees at 7 bases. This CDR3 contains 14 residues. From germline, CDR1 is SGDLS and CDR2 YYNGEE. The V and J ends lost 0 bases and 10 bases, in that order; junction bases with no gene match: 7. The CDR3 is CASSVEGRAPEQFF. DNA for the CDR3: TGTGCCAGCAGCGTAGAGGGGAGGGCTCCCGAGCAGTTCTTC.

V and J are TRBV29-1 and TRBJ2-1; tentative D call: TRBD2 (5 bases). V lost 7 bases, J lost 10 bases, and 17 bases lay in between. Germline V gene lookup returns CDR1 SQVTM and CDR2 ANQGSEA. The CDR3 spans 12 residues. The CDR3 DNA reads TGCAGCGGTAAACAGCCATGGGAGGAGCAGTTCTTC. Translated, it gives CSGKQPWEEQFF.

The chain links TRBV6-6 to TRBJ2-5; 10 bases line up with TRBD2. The CDR3 is 16 residues long. The V and J ends lost 6 bases and 0 bases, in that order; junction bases with no gene match: 7. The V gene's germline CDR1 is MNHNY and CDR2 SVGAGI (reference sequence). The CDR3 here is CASSSGTSADQETQYF. CDR3 in DNA: TGTGCCAGCAGCTCAGGGACTAGCGCGGACCAAGAGACCCAGTACTTC.

The V call is TRBV4-1, the J call TRBJ1-2, with D possibly TRBD1 on 5 matching bases. The V and J ends lost 3 bases and 1 base respectively, with 12 bases between them. This CDR3 is built from 15 residues. CDR1 is MGHRA, CDR2 YSYEKL, per germline. CDR3: CASSHPDSYNYGYTF. Written as DNA, the CDR3 is TGCGCCAGCAGCCATCCCGACAGCTATAACTATGGCTACACCTTC.

The chain employs TRBV29-1 and TRBJ2-3; the D gene is possibly TRBD1 (5 bases). The CDR3 loop spans 13 amino acids. Trimming removed 8 bases at V and 3 bases at J, with 15 bases between. Looked up from germline, CDR1 is SQVTM and CDR2 is ANQGSEA. The CDR3 DNA reads as TGCAGCCGAAGGGGCCATGGGACAGATACGCAGTATTTT. Amino acid sequence: CSRRGHGTDTQYF.

J is TRBJ1-3 and V is TRBV9; D gene uncertain. The CDR3 covers 15 residues. V dropped 0 bases and J dropped 0 bases, with 7 bases sitting between them. The germline V gene encodes CDR1 SGDLS and CDR2 YYNGEE. DNA of the CDR3: TGTGCCAGCAGCGTAGGTATGAACTCTGGAAACACCATATATTTT. Its translation: CASSVGMNSGNTIYF.

The V call is TRBV5-1, the J call TRBJ1-1; D possibly corresponds to TRBD1 (5 bases). V was cut by 0 bases and J by 4 bases, with 10 bases left in between. In germline, CDR1 is SGHRS, CDR2 YFSETQ. The length of the CDR3 is 14 residues. This CDR3 is CASSLAGFGTEAFF. For the CDR3, the DNA is TGCGCCAGCAGCTTGGCAGGGTTTGGCACTGAAGCTTTCTTT.

Of note for this clone: Lacking the conserved final phenylalanine or tryptophan, this CDR3 likely reflects a read error. Because the CDR3's place on the DNA is in doubt, the DNA is left out and the CDR3 is given as listed by TCRdb. The V and J genes are TRBV10-3 and TRBJ1-1. CDR1 ENHRY and CDR2 SYGVKD come from the germline V gene. The CDR3 sequence runs 13 residues, both termini included. This chain's CDR3 is CAISESSQSRSTV.

This rearrangement joins TRBV30 to TRBJ2-6; D gene unclear. CDR1 is GTSNPN and CDR2 is SVGIG in the germline V gene (reference sequence). The CDR3 runs to 18 residues. Trimming took off 0 bases at V and 0 bases at J, with 15 bases between the two ends. The CDR3 bases are TGTGCCTGGAGTGTAACCCGAAGGACCCACTCTGGGGCCAACGTCCTGACTTTC. Translating gives CAWSVTRRTHSGANVLTF.

Points on this clone: The final CDR3 position lacks the conserved phenylalanine or tryptophan, pointing to a likely read error. The chain joins TRBV27 to TRBJ1-1, with 7 nucleotides matching TRBD1. This CDR3 region has 15 residues. The V segment lost 3 bases and the J segment 3 bases; nucleotides outside the gene matches: 7. Germline CDR1 reads MNHEY; CDR2 reads SMNVEV (reference sequence). The CDR3 DNA follows: TGTGCCAGCAGTTTTACCGGGACAGCGTACACTGAAGCTTTCTCT. Its protein is CASSFTGTAYTEAFS.

This clone came up once. V and J are TRBV9 and TRBJ2-3; either TRBD1 or TRBD2 may supply D (5 bases each). The V and J ends lost 4 bases and 1 base respectively, with 13 bases between them. Germline CDR1 and CDR2: SGDLS and YYNGEE. The CDR3 is made up of 15 amino acids. The DNA of the CDR3 is TGTGCCAGCAGCCCCTACGAGGGGCGCACAGATACGCAGTATTTT. It encodes CASSPYEGRTDTQYF.

V and J are TRBV20-1 and TRBJ2-5; D is undetermined. CDR1 and CDR2 from the germline V gene are DFQATT and SNEGSKA (reference sequence). The length of the CDR3 is 11 residues. Trimming stripped 7 bases from V and 7 bases from J, with 13 bases between. The CDR3 loop reads CSGSPPGTQYF. The CDR3 DNA is TGCAGTGGCAGTCCCCCGGGGACCCAGTACTTC.

The V and J genes are TRBV4-1 and TRBJ1-1, with D perhaps matching TRBD1 (5 bases). Trimming cost V 1 base and J 6 bases, with 15 bases left between them. This CDR3 is built from 15 residues. CDR1 is MGHRA and CDR2 is YSYEKL in the germline V gene. The CDR3 DNA follows: TGCGCCAGCAGCCAAGTCCAGGGCACGCAATCTGAAGCTTTCTTT. This sequence encodes CASSQVQGTQSEAFF.

This rearrangement joins TRBV15 to TRBJ2-3; a possible D gene is TRBD2 (5 bases). The CDR3 totals 15 residues. CDR1 LNHNV and CDR2 YYDKDF come from the germline V gene (reference sequence). Trimming took 0 bases from V and 1 from J, leaving 8 bases between them. The CDR3 sequence: CATSRDAGRTDTQYF. DNA for the CDR3: TGTGCCACCAGCAGAGACGCGGGCCGCACAGATACGCAGTATTTT.

The genes are TRBV9 and TRBJ1-2, with 8 nucleotides matching TRBD1. The CDR3 runs to 15 residues. The germline gives CDR1 SGDLS, CDR2 YYNGEE. J lost 3 bases, V lost 0 bases, and 4 bases had no gene match. CDR3 sequence reads: CASSVDAGGDYGYTF. The CDR3 DNA sequence: TGTGCCAGCAGCGTAGATGCAGGGGGCGACTATGGCTACACCTTC.

This clone was counted between two and nine times. The CDR3 is CASSSGQGTSGNTIYF. CDR3 sequence (DNA): TGTGCCAGCAGTTCCGGACAGGGAACCTCTGGAAACACCATATATTTT. The V gene is TRBV7-6, the J gene TRBJ1-3; 8 nucleotides agree with TRBD1. Germline CDR1 and CDR2: SGHVS and FNYEAQ. V was pared by 6 bases and J by 0 bases, with 7 bases of the junction left unmatched. The CDR3 covers 16 residues.